Listed here are 10 T cell receptor beta chains from one sample, sequenced in a study of blood T cell repertoires in COVID-19. Some clones are missing from TCRdb's copy, which holds only in-frame ones; the method was immunoSEQ multiplex PCR. Among under 300,000 clones, approximately 82% were seen once, and the ten largest hold 3% to 4%. Source material: peripheral blood. The receptors here all came from a woman under 30 with acute or convalescent COVID-19.

CDR3 DNA: TGCAGTGCTAGTGGTGCGGTGATCAATCAGCCCCAGCATTTT. It specifies CSASGAVINQPQHF. The V call is TRBV20-1, the J call TRBJ1-5; D is uncertain. The CDR3 is 14 amino acids. V lost 3 bases, J lost 3 bases, and 12 bases lay in between. CDR1 is DFQATT and CDR2 is SNEGSKA in the germline V gene (reference sequence).

On this clone: This may arise from a read error, as a much more abundant clone is one base away. This chain connects TRBV9 to TRBJ1-2, with 9 nucleotides matching TRBD1. There are 12 residues in the CDR3. Trimming cost V 5 bases and J 7 bases; bases outside gene matches: 3. Germline CDR1 SGDLS, CDR2 YYNGEE. CDR3 loop: CASSGDRVGYTF. The CDR3 DNA follows: TGTGCCAGCAGTGGGGACAGGGTTGGCTACACCTTC.

This clone was seen a few times. V is TRBV6-4 and J is TRBJ2-3, with 10 bases identical to TRBD1. The germline CDR1 and CDR2 sequences are MRHNA and SNTAGT. The CDR3 extends over 15 amino acids. Trimming removed 0 bases from V and 3 bases from J; junction bases left unmatched: 0. CDR3 DNA sequence: TGTGCCAGCAGTGACTCGGGACAGGGGACAGATACGCAGTATTTT. Its translation is CASSDSGQGTDTQYF.

The chain couples TRBV3-1 (or the pseudogene TRBV3-2) to TRBJ1-1; D is possibly TRBD1 (5 bases). The CDR3 covers 15 residues. V shed 1 base and J shed 3 bases, with 12 bases lying between them. The germline gives CDR1 LGHDT, CDR2 YNNKEL (reference sequence). The CDR3 loop is CASSQVRGRDTEAFF. The CDR3 nucleotides are TGTGCCAGCAGCCAAGTAAGGGGCAGGGACACTGAAGCTTTCTTT.

V usage is TRBV6-1 and J usage is TRBJ2-2; D may be TRBD2 (5 bases). Per germline, CDR1 MNHNS and CDR2 SASEGT. This CDR3 has 15 amino acids. V was trimmed by 2 bases and J by 6 bases, leaving 13 bases between them. The CDR3 region is CASSELMWEPGELFF. Here the CDR3 DNA reads TGTGCCAGCAGTGAATTAATGTGGGAGCCCGGGGAGCTGTTTTTT.

The rearrangement joins TRBV6-2 or TRBV6-3 to TRBJ2-3, with 10 bases fitting TRBD2. V was pared by 5 bases and J by 5 bases, with 10 bases of the junction left unmatched. The germline gives CDR1 MNHEY, CDR2 SVGEGT. The CDR3 is made up of 16 amino acids. Written as DNA, the CDR3 is TGTGCCAGCAGTCCCCTAGCGGGAGATCGGGGAGATACGCAGTATTTT. Amino acid sequence: CASSPLAGDRGDTQYF.

This chain links TRBV6-6 with TRBJ1-6; 9 bases align to TRBD1. Germline V lookup: CDR1 MNHNY, CDR2 SVGAGI (reference sequence). CDR3 length equals 17 residues. V was clipped by 5 bases and J by 5 bases; unmatched bases: 10. CDR3 DNA sequence: TGTGCCAGCAGTCAGGGGAGGACAGGGGTAGATAATTCACCCCTCCACTTT. This gives the protein CASSQGRTGVDNSPLHF.

The chain couples TRBV28 to TRBJ2-7; D possibly corresponds to TRBD2 (5 bases). The V gene's germline CDR1 is MDHEN and CDR2 SYDVKM. V was pared by 6 bases and J by 3 bases, with 30 bases between. The length of the CDR3 is 19 residues. The CDR3, as DNA: TGTGCCAGCAGCCCCGGACGGCTAGCACAATTGAGTCGGGACTACGAGCAGTACTTC. Its translation: CASSPGRLAQLSRDYEQYF.

This CDR3 is CANSYSLVTDTQYF. In DNA, the CDR3 is TGTGCCAACAGCTACTCCCTTGTCACAGATACGCAGTATTTT. This chain joins TRBV6-5 and TRBJ2-3; D gene ambiguous. Germline loops: CDR1 MNHEY, CDR2 SVGAGI. This CDR3 is built from 14 residues. V was pared by 10 bases and J by 2 bases, with 16 bases between.

In its sample, this clone was seen once. The chain joins TRBV5-1 to TRBJ2-7; 13 nucleotides match TRBD2. The CDR3 totals 18 residues. The V segment lost 3 bases and the J segment 7 bases; nucleotides outside the gene matches: 16. Germline V gene data show CDR1 as SGHRS and CDR2 as YFSETQ. CDR3 in amino acids: CASSWTGTSGTIVGEQYF. As DNA, the CDR3 is TGCGCCAGCAGCTGGACGGGGACTAGCGGGACGATTGTTGGGGAGCAGTACTTC.